This T cell receptor (beta chain) was recovered during a study of T cell repertoires in cytomegalovirus infection. Study at large: Public TCR beta signatures indicated both CMV infection and matching HLA type.

This clonotype was picked up a small number of times. Its antigen is still unknown. General study results and limits: Cumulative frequency (of public TCR beta family members) identified carriers of CMV plus the relevant HLA. CMV-specific TCR beta clonotypes restricted by HLA-C dominated the ex vivo response.

Trimming removed 4 bases from V and 3 bases from J, with 14 bases in between. The germline V gene has CDR1 SGHDT and CDR2 YYEEEE. The CDR3 sequence is 14 residues long. Via MiXCR, TCRdb re-called the reads, giving one row per CDR3 protein. There are 90,000 to 110,000 distinct CDR3 sequences in the sample; roughly 30% occur only once, and about 81% lies in the top ten. This receptor was identified in a human donor in good health (CMV status not recorded). Some clones in this sample may be carry-over from other donors' samples. The V and J genes are TRBV5-6 and TRBJ2-7; D is undetermined. Sequenced material: CD8+ T cells from cultured PBMCs, taken from culture after CMV antigen stimulation. CDR3 in amino acids: CASSPSPDNYEQYF. CDR3 nucleotides: TGTGCCAGCAGCCCAAGCCCAGACAACTACGAGCAGTACTTC.